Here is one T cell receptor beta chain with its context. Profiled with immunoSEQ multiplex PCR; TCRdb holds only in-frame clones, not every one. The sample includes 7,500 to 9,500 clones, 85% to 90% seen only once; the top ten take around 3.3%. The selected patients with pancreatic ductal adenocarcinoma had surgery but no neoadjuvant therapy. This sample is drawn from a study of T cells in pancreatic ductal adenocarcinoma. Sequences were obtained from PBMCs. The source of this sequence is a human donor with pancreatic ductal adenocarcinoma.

CDR3 residues: CASSPCPRDTPRGEQYF. CDR3 DNA sequence: TGCGCCAGCAGTCCCTGCCCCCGGGACACCCCCCGGGGAGAGCAGTACTTC. The chain carries TRBV23-1 and TRBJ2-7; a possible D gene is TRBD1 (6 bases). Being an ORF, TRBV23-1 has a function that is uncertain. The V end was cut by 4 bases, the J end by 7 bases, with 26 bases between. CDR3 length: 17 amino acids.